The 17 T cell receptor beta chains below all came from one sample that was sequenced in a study of T cell responses to AZD1222 COVID-19 vaccine. Repertoires were generated with immunoSEQ multiplex PCR, while TCRdb's copy carries only in-frame clones and drops some. The sample lists approximately 130,000 clones, roughly 92% occurring once. The input for sequencing was peripheral blood, taken on day 0 of AZD1222 vaccination. These receptors were taken from an adult in good health.

This chain connects TRBV19 to TRBJ1-1; TRBD1 aligns across 8 bases. CDR3 size: 17 residues. Germline CDR1 is LNHDA and CDR2 is SQIVND (reference sequence). After removal of 2 bases from V and 2 bases from J, the junction contained 10 bases not matched to a gene. The CDR3: CASSIRQPGGINTEAFF. The CDR3 bases are TGTGCCAGTAGTATAAGGCAGCCAGGGGGCATTAACACTGAAGCTTTCTTT.

The chain is built from TRBV6-5 and TRBJ2-5; no clear D gene. V was clipped by 2 bases and J by 5 bases, with 9 bases between them. The CDR3 is 13 residues long. From germline, CDR1 is MNHEY and CDR2 SVGAGI. The CDR3 DNA reads TGTGCCAGCAGTTACGGGGAAGGGGAGACCCAGTACTTC. This sequence encodes CASSYGEGETQYF.

The rearrangement links TRBV2 to TRBJ1-6; D might be TRBD1 (6 bases). This CDR3 contains 15 residues. V was cut by 2 bases and J by 10 bases, with 15 bases left in between. The germline V gene has CDR1 SNHLY and CDR2 FYNNEI. CDR3 sequence (DNA): TGTGCCAGCAGTGAATTGGGGGGCGCCCCCTCACCCCTCCACTTT. Residues: CASSELGGAPSPLHF.

V gene TRBV10-3 combines with J gene TRBJ1-1; TRBD1 might be the D (6 bases). Germline V gene sequence: CDR1 ENHRY, CDR2 SYGVKD. Trimming removed 7 bases from V and 3 bases from J, with 15 bases in between. The CDR3 is made up of 14 amino acids. In DNA form, the CDR3 reads TGTGCCATCACCCCACAGGGTAGCGACACTGAAGCTTTCTTT. It is translated as CAITPQGSDTEAFF.

The rearrangement links TRBV6-5 to TRBJ1-2; 7 bases map to TRBD1. J gave up 10 bases and V 6 bases, and 14 bases lay outside the gene matches. The germline gives CDR1 MNHEY, CDR2 SVGAGI. The CDR3 covers 14 residues. The CDR3 protein is CASSLRQGQELYTF. The CDR3 coding sequence is TGTGCCAGCAGCCTAAGACAGGGTCAGGAACTCTACACCTTC.

The J gene is TRBJ1-2, the V gene TRBV2, with no clear D. V lost 6 bases to trimming and J lost 2 bases, with 7 bases between them. CDR1 SNHLY and CDR2 FYNNEI come from the germline V gene. CDR3 length: 12 amino acids. CDR3 region: CASSGVNYGYTF. For the CDR3, the DNA is TGTGCCAGCAGCGGCGTAAACTATGGCTACACCTTC.

Here the CDR3 reads CASLFGGGAGELFF. The CDR3, as DNA: TGTGCCAGCCTCTTCGGAGGGGGTGCCGGGGAGCTGTTTTTT. The rearrangement joins TRBV6-5 to TRBJ2-2, with D perhaps being TRBD1 or TRBD2 (6 bases each). The ends were cut back, 8 bases at V and 6 bases at J, with 16 bases in the middle. The CDR3 has 14 amino acids. Germline V gene lookup returns CDR1 MNHEY and CDR2 SVGAGI.

The chain uses TRBV12-3 or TRBV12-4 and TRBJ2-1, with D possibly being TRBD1 (5 bases). Trimming shortened V by 6 bases and J by 15 bases, and 18 bases separated the two germline ends. The CDR3 length is 12 residues. The CDR3 DNA reads TGTGCCAGCAGAATCAGTGACAGTCTGCCGTTCTTC. This gives the protein CASRISDSLPFF.

The V and J genes are TRBV9 and TRBJ2-1; 11 bases map to TRBD2. The germline V gene has CDR1 SGDLS and CDR2 YYNGEE. The V and J ends lost 3 bases and 7 bases, in that order; junction bases with no gene match: 6. The CDR3 covers 15 residues. In nucleotides, the CDR3 is TGTGCCAGCAGCGCTACTAGCGGGAGTTTTAATGAGCAGTTCTTC. The encoded protein is CASSATSGSFNEQFF.

J is TRBJ1-2 and V is TRBV29-1; 8 bases match TRBD1. This CDR3 is 13 amino acids long. Germline V gene sequence: CDR1 SQVTM, CDR2 ANQGSEA. J gave up 6 bases and V 5 bases, and 8 bases lay outside the gene matches. The DNA for the CDR3 is TGCAGCGTTTCCAAAGTGACAGGGGATGGCTACACCTTC. It specifies CSVSKVTGDGYTF. The full variable domain, completed using reference TRBV29-1 and TRBJ1-2, is SAVISQKPSRDICQRGTSLTIQCQVDSQVTMMFWYRQQPGQSLTLIATANQGSEATYESGFVIDKFPISRPNLTFSTLTVSNMSPEDSSIYLCSVSKVTGDGYTFGSGTRLTVV.

J is TRBJ1-5 and V is TRBV19; tentative D call: TRBD1 (5 bases). The CDR3 runs 14 residues. Trimming pared 5 bases from V and 3 bases from J, leaving 11 bases between. Germline V gives CDR1 LNHDA, CDR2 SQIVND (reference sequence). The CDR3 DNA reads TGTGCCAGTAGTCCTCGACAGTCCAATCAGCCCCAGCATTTT. Encoded protein: CASSPRQSNQPQHF.

This clone was observed once. The V gene is TRBV18, the J gene TRBJ1-2; D remains ambiguous. V was trimmed by 2 bases and J by 3 bases, leaving 13 bases between them. Germline CDR1 and CDR2: KGHSH and LQKENI. The CDR3 extends over 15 amino acids. The CDR3 sequence: CASSPYRLPYYGYTF. As DNA, the CDR3 is TGTGCCAGCTCACCATATCGTTTACCGTACTATGGCTACACCTTC.

This clone has a single count. The chain couples TRBV19 to TRBJ2-7; the D call may be TRBD1 or TRBD2 (5 bases each). The CDR3 runs 14 residues. Germline V gene data show CDR1 as LNHDA and CDR2 as SQIVND (reference sequence). Trimming took 3 bases from V and 0 from J, leaving 9 bases between them. Here the CDR3 DNA reads TGTGCCAGTAGTATGTGGGGGAACTCCTACGAGCAGTACTTC. This translates into CASSMWGNSYEQYF.

This chain links TRBV10-1 with TRBJ1-2; D unclear. The CDR3 is 13 residues long. Germline CDR1 is WNHNN and CDR2 is SYGVQD (reference sequence). Trimming left V 3 bases short and J 3 bases short, with 8 bases between. CDR3 in amino acids: CASSERQDYGYTF. The CDR3 region has the DNA TGCGCCAGCAGTGAACGGCAGGACTATGGCTACACCTTC.

Comment on this clone: Compared with germline, one end of the junction differs, possibly owing to a read error. This chain joins TRBV19 and TRBJ2-1; the match to TRBD1 covers 8 bases. The germline V gene has CDR1 LNHDA and CDR2 SQIVND (reference sequence). The CDR3 is 15 residues long. The CDR3 loop reads CASSLDRGNYNEQFF. CDR3 bases: TGTGCCAGTAGTTTAGACAGGGGTAACTACAATGAGCAGTTCTTC.

V usage is TRBV6-1 and J usage is TRBJ1-5; the D is unclear. CDR3 length: 11 amino acids. The V gene's germline CDR1 is MNHNS and CDR2 SASEGT. V was shortened by 3 bases and J by 6 bases, with 3 bases between the two germline ends. The CDR3 here is CASSDAQPQHF. The CDR3 DNA follows: TGTGCCAGCAGTGATGCTCAGCCCCAGCATTTT.

The rearrangement uses TRBV3-1 (or the pseudogene TRBV3-2) and TRBJ1-4, with D perhaps matching TRBD1 (5 bases). Per germline, CDR1 LGHDT and CDR2 YNNKEL (reference sequence). Trimming removed 1 base from V and 7 bases from J, with 10 bases in between. The CDR3 consists of 14 residues. CDR3 sequence (DNA): TGTGCCAGCAGCCAAGCGTGGGGGGGTGAAAAACTGTTTTTT. It specifies CASSQAWGGEKLFF.